Listed below are T cell receptor beta chains from one sample, sequenced in a study of shared clonotypes between healthy human individuals. Data came from immunoSEQ multiplex PCR; TCRdb stores just in-frame clones and leaves some out. The sample holds about 1.1 million clones; 60% to 85% are singletons and the top ten take roughly 0.82%. Sequenced sample: memory CD4+ T cells from PBMCs. All receptors come from a man in his late teens or twenties in good health. Some clones in this sample may be carry-over from other donors' samples. CDR3s leave out the opening cysteine and the closing phenylalanine or tryptophan. Each record gives: V gene, J gene, D gene, CDR3 protein. The D gene is left open where the match is weak.

v_call: TRBV28; j_call: TRBJ1-5; d_call: .; cdr3_aa: ASAPGGNQPQH
v_call: TRBV11-3; j_call: TRBJ2-1; d_call: TRBD2; cdr3_aa: ASSLGAGGNYNEQF
v_call: TRBV6-1; j_call: TRBJ2-1; d_call: TRBD2; cdr3_aa: ASRGTSGGVVQF
v_call: TRBV5-1; j_call: TRBJ2-2; d_call: .; cdr3_aa: ASSLRTDGELF
v_call: TRBV15; j_call: TRBJ2-2; d_call: TRBD1; cdr3_aa: ATSSRQGYTGELF
v_call: TRBV19; j_call: TRBJ2-1; d_call: TRBD1; cdr3_aa: ASSGQAEGNEQF
v_call: TRBV28; j_call: TRBJ1-2; d_call: TRBD1; cdr3_aa: ASSPGWTGGGYT
v_call: TRBV2; j_call: TRBJ2-5; d_call: TRBD2; cdr3_aa: ASSWTSGSPNQGRLETQY
v_call: TRBV18; j_call: TRBJ1-5; d_call: .; cdr3_aa: ASSPEGLSNQPQH
v_call: TRBV7-2; j_call: TRBJ2-3; d_call: TRBD2; cdr3_aa: ASGLAGLSTDTQY
v_call: TRBV4-3; j_call: TRBJ2-2; d_call: .; cdr3_aa: ASSQDFRDTGELF
v_call: TRBV4-1; j_call: TRBJ1-5; d_call: .; cdr3_aa: ASSQTVPGQPQH
v_call: TRBV7-2; j_call: TRBJ2-1; d_call: TRBD1; cdr3_aa: ASSLGPGTGGGEQF
v_call: TRBV7-8; j_call: TRBJ1-5; d_call: TRBD1; cdr3_aa: ASSLGQGANQPQH
v_call: TRBV7-2; j_call: TRBJ1-5; d_call: .; cdr3_aa: ASSLAVSRQDQPQH
v_call: TRBV10-3; j_call: TRBJ2-2; d_call: TRBD2; cdr3_aa: AISHPGRELNGELF
v_call: TRBV7-9; j_call: TRBJ1-4; d_call: TRBD1; cdr3_aa: ASSWTGEGEKLF
v_call: TRBV30; j_call: TRBJ1-2; d_call: .; cdr3_aa: AWSVGGPPLGYT
v_call: TRBV18; j_call: TRBJ2-3; d_call: TRBD2; cdr3_aa: ASSPRLAGSDTQY
v_call: TRBV6-5; j_call: TRBJ1-3; d_call: .; cdr3_aa: ASSYSRDGGNTIY
v_call: TRBV10-3; j_call: TRBJ2-3; d_call: .; cdr3_aa: AISSGLKTDTQY
v_call: TRBV28; j_call: TRBJ1-4; d_call: .; cdr3_aa: ASSLGSNTPRRLF
v_call: TRBV19; j_call: TRBJ2-3; d_call: .; cdr3_aa: ARRMVWGTQY
v_call: TRBV5-5; j_call: TRBJ1-2; d_call: TRBD1; cdr3_aa: ASSLPGQGRYT
v_call: TRBV30; j_call: TRBJ1-2; d_call: .; cdr3_aa: AWSHTNYGYT
v_call: TRBV28; j_call: TRBJ1-2; d_call: .; cdr3_aa: ASSFGVAGAGYGYT
v_call: TRBV18; j_call: TRBJ1-5; d_call: .; cdr3_aa: ASSPPGGRQPQH
v_call: TRBV6-6; j_call: TRBJ2-7; d_call: .; cdr3_aa: ASSSTYDSYEQY
v_call: TRBV10-1; j_call: TRBJ1-2; d_call: .; cdr3_aa: ASTWGESQDT
v_call: TRBV15; j_call: TRBJ2-3; d_call: .; cdr3_aa: ATSRDRGDTQY
v_call: TRBV6-6; j_call: TRBJ1-2; d_call: .; cdr3_aa: ASTGVPAGYT
v_call: TRBV7-3; j_call: TRBJ1-1; d_call: .; cdr3_aa: ASSRQSQGLTEAF
v_call: TRBV7-6; j_call: TRBJ2-2; d_call: .; cdr3_aa: ASSLETSGRGELF
v_call: TRBV7-8; j_call: TRBJ1-1; d_call: .; cdr3_aa: ASSSLRDTEAF
v_call: TRBV9; j_call: TRBJ2-5; d_call: TRBD2; cdr3_aa: ASSVVSAGGVETQY
v_call: TRBV5-8; j_call: TRBJ1-3; d_call: .; cdr3_aa: ASSLGPLTGGNTIY
v_call: TRBV5-1; j_call: TRBJ2-3; d_call: TRBD2; cdr3_aa: ASSGLAGSTDTQY
v_call: TRBV6-5; j_call: TRBJ2-7; d_call: .; cdr3_aa: ASSYSTYLSEQY
v_call: TRBV4-3; j_call: TRBJ2-5; d_call: .; cdr3_aa: ASSHGNQETQY
v_call: TRBV10-3; j_call: .; d_call: .; cdr3_aa: AISGHEAHEQY
v_call: TRBV28; j_call: TRBJ1-1; d_call: .; cdr3_aa: ASNGRWTEAF